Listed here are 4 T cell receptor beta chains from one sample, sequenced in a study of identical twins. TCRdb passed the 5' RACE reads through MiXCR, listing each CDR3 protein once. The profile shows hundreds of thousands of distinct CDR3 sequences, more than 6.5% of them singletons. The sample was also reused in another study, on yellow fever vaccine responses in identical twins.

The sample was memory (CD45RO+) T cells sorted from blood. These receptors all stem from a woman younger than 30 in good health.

The CDR3 is CASSPGGGSETQYF. DNA of the CDR3: TGTGCCAGCAGCCCCGGAGGGGGGTCGGAGACCCAGTACTTC. The chain joins TRBV3-1 to TRBJ2-5, with D perhaps given as TRBD1 or TRBD2 (6 bases each). The CDR3 spans 14 residues. Germline-derived CDR1 and CDR2 are LGHDT and YNNKEL (reference sequence). V gave up 4 bases and J gave up 5 bases, with 14 bases separating them.

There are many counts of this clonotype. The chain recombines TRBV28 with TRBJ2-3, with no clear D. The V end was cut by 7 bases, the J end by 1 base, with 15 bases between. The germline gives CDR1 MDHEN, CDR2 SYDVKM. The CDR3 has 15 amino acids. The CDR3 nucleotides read TGTGCCAGCAATGAGCCCCCCAAGGGCACAGATACGCAGTATTTT. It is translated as CASNEPPKGTDTQYF.

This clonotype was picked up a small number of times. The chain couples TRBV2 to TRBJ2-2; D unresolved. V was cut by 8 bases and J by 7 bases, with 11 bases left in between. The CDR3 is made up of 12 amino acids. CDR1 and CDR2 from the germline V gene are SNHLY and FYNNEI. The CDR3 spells CASHQVYGELFF. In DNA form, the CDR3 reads TGTGCCAGCCATCAGGTGTACGGGGAGCTGTTTTTT.

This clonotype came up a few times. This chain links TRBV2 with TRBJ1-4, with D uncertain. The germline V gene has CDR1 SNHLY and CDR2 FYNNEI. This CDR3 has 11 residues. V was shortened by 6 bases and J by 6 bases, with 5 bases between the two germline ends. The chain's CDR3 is CASSQDEKLFF. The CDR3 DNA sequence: TGTGCCAGCAGCCAGGATGAAAAACTGTTTTTT.